These T cell receptor beta chains were read from a single sample in a study of cytomegalovirus exposure and HLA in healthy donors. Measured with immunoSEQ multiplex PCR; TCRdb has only the in-frame clones, and not every one. This repertoire shows some 32,000 clones, about 87% found once; its top ten account for 2.7%. The sample was PBMCs. The receptors stem from a boy between 10 and 17 years old in good health and CMV-seronegative. Each CDR3 is given with its conserved first and last residue. D genes are given only for firm matches. The size field is filled for only some rows; it gives once, few, many or a size class.

CDR3 length,D gene,V gene,clone size,J gene,CDR3 DNA,CDR3 protein
14,NA,TRBV2,few,TRBJ2-5,TGTGCCAGCATGGACATCAGTGACCAAGAGACCCAGTACTTC,CASMDISDQETQYF
14,NA,TRBV5-1,NA,TRBJ2-2,TGCGCCAGCAGCCGACAGCGCTGGGACGGGGAGCTGTTTTTT,CASSRQRWDGELFF
15,NA,TRBV10-3,NA,TRBJ1-3,TGTGCCATCAGTGAAGGTGAGGGATCTGGAAACACCATATATTTT,CAISEGEGSGNTIYF
16,TRBD1,TRBV6-6,few,TRBJ2-7,TGTGCCAGCAGTTACTCGCGGACAGGGGCGGTATACGAGCAGTACTTC,CASSYSRTGAVYEQYF
15,TRBD1,TRBV19,NA,TRBJ2-7,TGTGCCAGTAGTCCATCCGGGACAGGAATCTACGAGCAGTACTTC,CASSPSGTGIYEQYF
16,NA,TRBV19,NA,TRBJ2-3,TGTGCCAGTAGTACCCCCGGACAGTGGAGCACAGATACGCAGTATTTT,CASSTPGQWSTDTQYF
16,TRBD1,TRBV27,NA,TRBJ2-1,TGTGCCAGCAGTTCCGCGGGGACAGGGGGCGGAAATGAGCAGTTCTTC,CASSSAGTGGGNEQFF
17,NA,TRBV15,NA,TRBJ2-7,TGTGCCACCAGCAGAGAGAGTCCGGGACAAGGATTCTACGAGCAGTACTTC,CATSRESPGQGFYEQYF
13,NA,TRBV30,NA,TRBJ1-5,TGTGCCTGGAGTGAAACAGGTTATCAGCCCCAGCATTTT,CAWSETGYQPQHF
15,NA,TRBV6-5,NA,TRBJ1-2,TGTGCCAGCAGTTCCACCGGGACAACAAACTATGGCTACACCTTC,CASSSTGTTNYGYTF
17,TRBD1,TRBV7-6,NA,TRBJ2-7,TGTGCCAGCAGCTTGGTCCCGGGACAGGGGGACTCCTACGAGCAGTACTTC,CASSLVPGQGDSYEQYF
14,TRBD2,TRBV5-5,NA,TRBJ2-5,TGTGCCAGCAGCTCAGCGGGGGGACAAGAGACCCAGTACTTC,CASSSAGGQETQYF
19,TRBD1,TRBV19,NA,TRBJ1-4,TGTGCCAGTAGTATGGACTTCCGGACAGGGCCCTCCTTGGGAGAAAAACTGTTTTTT,CASSMDFRTGPSLGEKLFF
16,NA,TRBV25-1,NA,TRBJ1-6,TGTGCCAGCAGGTTAACAGGGAGCTCCTATAATTCACCCCTCCACTTT,CASRLTGSSYNSPLHF
15,NA,TRBV7-2,NA,TRBJ2-3,TGTGCCAGCAGCCCCGGGTACCTAAGCACAGATACGCAGTATTTT,CASSPGYLSTDTQYF
15,NA,TRBV4-1,NA,TRBJ1-2,TGCGCCAGCAGCCCAGGGGAGGGGGCTAACTATGGCTACACCTTC,CASSPGEGANYGYTF
14,NA,TRBV29-1,NA,TRBJ1-5,TGCAGCGTTCGGGTCTCGGACGGGGTCTTTTCCCAGCATTTT,CSVRVSDGVFSQHF
15,NA,TRBV11-2,NA,TRBJ2-3,TGTGCCAGCAGCCCCCATTCTAGCGGCACAGATACGCAGTATTTT,CASSPHSSGTDTQYF
16,TRBD1,TRBV28,NA,TRBJ2-1,TGTGCCAGCAGTAGGACAGGGCTGAGCTCCTACAATGAGCAGTTCTTC,CASSRTGLSSYNEQFF
13,NA,TRBV11-3,NA,TRBJ2-2,TGTGCCAGCAGCAGCCCGAACACCGGGGAGCTGTTTTTT,CASSSPNTGELFF
16,TRBD2,TRBV5-4,NA,TRBJ2-3,TGTGCCAGCAGCTTCTGGGTAGCGGGGGCTACAGATACGCAGTATTTT,CASSFWVAGATDTQYF
12,TRBD1,TRBV19,NA,TRBJ2-7,TGTGCCAGTACTTCCTGGACAGGCGAGCAGTACTTC,CASTSWTGEQYF
17,TRBD2,TRBV7-8,NA,TRBJ2-5,TGTGCCAGCAGCTCAGGACTAGCGGGGGGATCGCGAGAGACCCAGTACTTC,CASSSGLAGGSRETQYF
15,TRBD1,TRBV28,NA,TRBJ1-3,TGTGCCAGCAGTGCCGCCCTGGACAGGGAGTACACCATATATTTT,CASSAALDREYTIYF